This passage covers 27 T cell receptor beta chains from one sample sequenced in a study of blood T cell repertoires in COVID-19 (dated by TCRdb to 2018 to 2020). Library method: the immunoSEQ multiplex PCR assay. The table was pulled from immuneACCESS by TCRdb, which kept in-frame rearrangements only. Such tables lose some clones; where checked, under half of the loss comes from unresolved V genes, and the rest has no known cause. The sample yields 80,000 or so clones; less than 95% were counted once. The biggest ten clones account for more than 0.85% of the sample. Sequencing was carried out using peripheral blood. The source is a woman aged 50 to 60 in a cohort sampled during active COVID-19.

The genes are TRBV28 and TRBJ1-2; possible D gene TRBD1, 6 bases. The length of the CDR3 is 12 residues. The V and J ends lost 6 bases and 6 bases respectively, with 11 bases between them. Germline V lookup: CDR1 MDHEN, CDR2 SYDVKM. The CDR3 sequence: CASRLQGHGYTF. Written as DNA, the CDR3 is TGTGCCAGCAGACTACAGGGTCATGGCTACACCTTC.

The chain carries TRBV11-1 and TRBJ2-1, with 9 bases identical to TRBD2. The CDR3 has 16 amino acids. Germline CDR1 and CDR2: SGHAT and FQDESV (reference sequence). V shed 6 bases and J 0 bases; nucleotides not matched to a gene: 6. CDR3 nucleotide sequence: TGTGCCAGCAGAGTTAGCGGGAGTTCCTCCTACAATGAGCAGTTCTTC. Translated, it gives CASRVSGSSSYNEQFF.

The chain employs TRBV28 and TRBJ1-6, with TRBD1 as a possible D gene (6 bases). The length of the CDR3 is 16 residues. Germline V gene sequence: CDR1 MDHEN, CDR2 SYDVKM. V lost 3 bases and J lost 3, with 12 bases in between. The CDR3 loop reads CASSFRQANYNSPLHF. In nucleotides, the CDR3 is TGTGCCAGCAGTTTTAGACAGGCAAACTATAATTCACCCCTCCACTTT.

The chain carries TRBV5-5 and TRBJ2-3, with D perhaps TRBD2 (7 bases). The CDR3 is 16 residues long. Trimming shortened V by 4 bases and J by 1 base, and 16 bases separated the two germline ends. CDR1 is SGHKS and CDR2 is YYEKEE in the germline V gene (reference sequence). DNA of the CDR3: TGTGCCAGCAGCCCCGGGGAGGGGGGGGGCACAGATACGCAGTATTTT. Its translation: CASSPGEGGGTDTQYF.

V gene TRBV3-1 (or the pseudogene TRBV3-2) combines with J gene TRBJ2-7; no reliable D call. The ends were cut back, 4 bases at V and 6 bases at J, with 7 bases in the middle. Germline CDR1 and CDR2: LGHDT and YNNKEL (reference sequence). This CDR3 region has 11 residues. The CDR3 nucleotides read TGTGCCAGCAGCCTACCGGGCGAGCAGTACTTC. Residues: CASSLPGEQYF.

This clone has just a few counts. The rearrangement joins TRBV2 to TRBJ1-5, with a tentative D call TRBD1 (6 bases). V dropped 8 bases and J dropped 4 bases, with 18 bases sitting between them. Germline CDR1 and CDR2: SNHLY and FYNNEI. This CDR3 contains 15 residues. The CDR3 bases are TGTGCCAGCCGAAATCAGGGGACAACGAATCAGCCCCAGCATTTT. Its translation is CASRNQGTTNQPQHF.

This clone was detected only once. This sequence joins TRBV19 and TRBJ2-1; 7 nucleotides align to TRBD2. There are 16 residues in the CDR3. Germline lookup yields CDR1 LNHDA and CDR2 SQIVND (reference sequence). Trimming cost V 3 bases and J 0 bases; bases outside gene matches: 5. DNA for the CDR3: TGTGCCAGTAGTATGAGTGGACTAGTCTCCTACAATGAGCAGTTCTTC. Its translation: CASSMSGLVSYNEQFF. Based on the CDR3 plus reference TRBV19 and TRBJ2-1, the full variable domain is DGGITQSPKYLFRKEGQNVTLSCEQNLNHDAMYWYRQDPGQGLRLIYYSQIVNDFQKGDIAEGYSVSREKKESFPLTVTSAQKNPTAFYLCASSMSGLVSYNEQFFGPGTRLTVL.

The chain uses TRBV20-1 and TRBJ2-6, with D perhaps TRBD1 (5 bases). The CDR3 is made up of 17 amino acids. The germline gives CDR1 DFQATT, CDR2 SNEGSKA (reference sequence). Trimming removed 3 bases from V and 4 bases from J, with 19 bases in between. The CDR3 DNA sequence: TGCAGTGCTAGTAAGGGGCCGACAAACGCCGGGGCCAACGTCCTGACTTTC. Amino acids: CSASKGPTNAGANVLTF.

V is TRBV6-5 and J is TRBJ2-5; the match to TRBD2 covers 9 bases. Trimming took 0 bases from V and 2 from J; bases not matched to a gene: 4. The CDR3 contains 16 residues. Per germline, CDR1 MNHEY and CDR2 SVGAGI. CDR3 protein: CASSYSAAGGQETQYF. The DNA for the CDR3 is TGTGCCAGCAGTTACTCGGCAGCGGGAGGACAAGAGACCCAGTACTTC.

V and J are TRBV6-2 or TRBV6-3 and TRBJ1-5, with D possibly being TRBD1 (6 bases). Trimming removed 0 bases from V and 7 bases from J, with 16 bases in between. The CDR3 totals 16 residues. Germline V gene data show CDR1 as MNHEY and CDR2 as SVGEGT. The CDR3 DNA follows: TGTGCCAGCAGTTACTCGAATCGGGGGGCGCGACAGCCCCAGCATTTT. Translation gives CASSYSNRGARQPQHF.

The rearrangement links TRBV14 to TRBJ2-7; 9 bases map to TRBD1. The CDR3 consists of 15 residues. The V gene end was trimmed by 4 bases and the J gene end by 3 bases; junction bases not matched to a gene: 7. Germline assignment: CDR1 SGHDN and CDR2 FVKESK. Here the CDR3 reads CASSPGTGHFYEQYF. DNA for the CDR3: TGTGCCAGCAGCCCGGGGACAGGGCATTTCTACGAGCAGTACTTC.

J is TRBJ2-7 and V is TRBV2, with D tentatively TRBD2 (5 bases). Germline V gives CDR1 SNHLY, CDR2 FYNNEI. V dropped 7 bases and J dropped 4 bases, with 8 bases sitting between them. This CDR3 is built from 11 residues. Here the CDR3 DNA reads TGTGCCAGCACGGGGAGATACGAGCAGTACTTC. Translated, it gives CASTGRYEQYF. The complete variable domain, with remaining parts taken from reference TRBV2 and TRBJ2-7, reads EPEVTQTPSHQVTQMGQEVILRCVPISNHLYFYWYRQILGQKVEFLVSFYNNEISEKSEIFDDQFSVERPDGSNFTLKIRSTKLEDSAMYFCASTGRYEQYFGPGTRLTVT.

CDR3 sequence: CASSPSGSGETQYF. CDR3 DNA: TGTGCCAGCAGCCCAAGCGGGAGCGGTGAGACCCAGTACTTC. This chain joins TRBV5-6 and TRBJ2-5; TRBD2 aligns across 8 bases. The trim removed 4 bases at V and 5 bases at J, leaving 7 bases unmatched. In germline, CDR1 is SGHDT, CDR2 YYEEEE. The CDR3 is 14 residues long.

The gene calls are TRBV28 and TRBJ1-4; 7 positions agree with TRBD1. The CDR3 totals 15 residues. Germline-derived CDR1 and CDR2 are MDHEN and SYDVKM. With V trimmed by 6 bases and J by 0 bases, 4 bases remained unmatched. CDR3 DNA: TGTGCCAGCAGCGTGCAGGGGGCAACTAATGAAAAACTGTTTTTT. Translation: CASSVQGATNEKLFF.

The chain's CDR3 is CAGRGRSQNTEAFF. Written as DNA, the CDR3 is TGTGCCGGTCGGGGGAGGTCTCAGAACACTGAAGCTTTCTTT. The rearrangement uses TRBV6-6 and TRBJ1-1, with a possible D match to TRBD1 (5 bases). V lost 11 bases and J 1 base, leaving 17 bases between the germline ends. The CDR3 contains 14 residues. CDR1 and CDR2 (germline): MNHNY, SVGAGI (reference sequence).

A few counts support this clone. The V call is TRBV29-1, the J call TRBJ2-7; no firm D call. The CDR3 has 10 amino acids. The germline gives CDR1 SQVTM, CDR2 ANQGSEA. Trimming stripped 5 bases from V and 6 bases from J, with 8 bases between. The CDR3 sequence is CSVTSGEQYF. The CDR3 DNA reads as TGCAGCGTTACTTCGGGCGAGCAGTACTTC.

The chain has TRBV28 and TRBJ2-7; perhaps TRBD2 as D (7 bases). The length of the CDR3 is 15 residues. Germline lookup yields CDR1 MDHEN and CDR2 SYDVKM. Trimming took off 5 bases at V and 0 bases at J, with 14 bases between the two ends. In nucleotides, the CDR3 is TGTGCCAGCAGTCCTCAGGGGAGGGGCTCCTACGAGCAGTACTTC. It codes for CASSPQGRGSYEQYF.

This sequence joins TRBV28 and TRBJ1-4, with TRBD1 identical over 7 bases. Germline V gene lookup returns CDR1 MDHEN and CDR2 SYDVKM. V dropped 5 bases and J dropped 8; count of bases not matched to a gene: 11. This CDR3 contains 15 residues. The CDR3 is CASSAHRAGGEKLFF. DNA of the CDR3: TGTGCCAGCAGTGCCCACAGGGCAGGGGGGGAAAAACTGTTTTTT.

Of note for this clone: One end of the junction fails to match germline, which may point to a read error. V gene TRBV6-5 combines with J gene TRBJ2-4, with D possibly matching TRBD1 (5 bases). The CDR3 runs 15 residues. Germline assignment: CDR1 MNHEY and CDR2 SVGAGI. The CDR3 DNA is TGTACCAGCAGTTACTCCTTTCAGGCAGGGAACATTCAGTACTTC. As protein: CTSSYSFQAGNIQYF.

This sequence joins TRBV11-2 and TRBJ1-1, with D unresolved. CDR3 length: 16 residues. CDR1 is SGHAT and CDR2 is FQNNGV in the germline V gene. Trimming took off 3 bases at V and 6 bases at J, with 20 bases between the two ends. The CDR3: CASSLRDPPLVAEAFF. The DNA for the CDR3 is TGTGCCAGCAGCTTGAGAGATCCCCCTCTCGTGGCTGAAGCTTTCTTT.

The J gene is TRBJ2-7, the V gene TRBV5-8; tentatively, D is TRBD1 (6 bases). Germline CDR1 and CDR2: SGHTS and YDEGEE. Between the trimmed V and J ends, which lost 6 bases and 5 bases, there was a span of 15 bases. The CDR3 runs 13 residues. The CDR3 sequence is CASTQNRVDEQYF. CDR3 bases: TGTGCCAGCACCCAAAACAGGGTGGACGAGCAGTACTTC.

The rearrangement joins TRBV5-4 to TRBJ2-1; TRBD2 matches at 13 bases. J lost 5 bases, V lost 0 bases, and 2 bases had no gene match. The CDR3 is 16 amino acids. The V gene's germline CDR1 is SGHNT and CDR2 YYREEE (reference sequence). The CDR3 sequence is CASSLGGTSGNNEQFF. The CDR3 DNA reads as TGTGCCAGCAGCTTGGGCGGGACTAGCGGGAACAATGAGCAGTTCTTC.

CDR3 DNA: TGCGCCAGCAGCTTGGACCCCGGGACTAGCGGCTACAATGAGCAGTTCTTC. This gives the protein CASSLDPGTSGYNEQFF. This chain connects TRBV5-1 to TRBJ2-1, with TRBD2 matching 11 bases. From germline, CDR1 is SGHRS and CDR2 YFSETQ. The CDR3 sequence is 17 residues long. Trimming removed 0 bases from V and 3 bases from J; junction bases left unmatched: 5.

The V and J genes are TRBV7-8 and TRBJ2-7, with TRBD2 identical over 10 bases. CDR3 length: 16 amino acids. Germline V lookup: CDR1 SGHVS, CDR2 FQNEAQ. With V trimmed by 10 bases and J by 6 bases, 18 bases remained unmatched. The CDR3 is CATSLWLAGGYSEQYF. CDR3 nucleotides: TGTGCCACCTCTCTCTGGTTAGCGGGGGGATACTCCGAGCAGTACTTC.

The CDR3 nucleotides read TGTGCCAGTAGTATAGCCGGACAGGGCTATGGCTACACCTTC. Its translation: CASSIAGQGYGYTF. The genes are TRBV19 and TRBJ1-2; TRBD1 matches at 8 bases. The CDR3 loop spans 14 amino acids. V dropped 1 base and J dropped 4; count of bases not matched to a gene: 2. Germline V gene lookup returns CDR1 LNHDA and CDR2 SQIVND (reference sequence).

J is TRBJ2-3 and V is TRBV7-6, with 8 positions matching TRBD2. With V trimmed by 2 bases and J by 2 bases, 3 bases remained unmatched. The CDR3 runs to 15 residues. CDR1 is SGHVS, CDR2 FNYEAQ, per germline. Here the CDR3 reads CASSLIAGPTDTQYF. CDR3 sequence (DNA): TGTGCCAGCAGCTTAATAGCGGGACCCACAGATACGCAGTATTTT. Full variable domain (remainder filled in from reference TRBV7-6 and TRBJ2-3): GAGVSQSPRYKVTKRGQDVALRCDPISGHVSLYWYRQALGQGPEFLTYFNYEAQQDKSGLPNDRFSAERPEGSISTLTIQRTEQRDSAMYRCASSLIAGPTDTQYFGPGTRLTVL.

V usage is TRBV5-1 and J usage is TRBJ2-3, with TRBD2 identical over 8 bases. V shed 4 bases, J shed 0 bases, and the junction held 7 bases outside the gene matches. The CDR3 length is 16 residues. Germline-derived CDR1 and CDR2 are SGHRS and YFSETQ. CDR3 bases: TGCGCCAGCAGCCCTGGGTTAGCGGGGAGCACAGATACGCAGTATTTT. Its protein product is CASSPGLAGSTDTQYF.